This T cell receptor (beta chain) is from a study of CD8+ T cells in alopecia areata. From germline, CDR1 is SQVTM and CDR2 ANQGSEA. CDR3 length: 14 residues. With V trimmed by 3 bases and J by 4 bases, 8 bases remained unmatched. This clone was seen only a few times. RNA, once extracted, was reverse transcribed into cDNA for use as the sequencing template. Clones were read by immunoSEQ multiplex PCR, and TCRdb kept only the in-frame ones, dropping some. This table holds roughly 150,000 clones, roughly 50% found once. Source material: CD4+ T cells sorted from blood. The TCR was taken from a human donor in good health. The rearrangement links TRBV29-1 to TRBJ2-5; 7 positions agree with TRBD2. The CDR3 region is CSVEGTTLAETQYF. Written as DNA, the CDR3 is TGCAGCGTTGAGGGGACTACCTTGGCAGAGACCCAGTACTTC.